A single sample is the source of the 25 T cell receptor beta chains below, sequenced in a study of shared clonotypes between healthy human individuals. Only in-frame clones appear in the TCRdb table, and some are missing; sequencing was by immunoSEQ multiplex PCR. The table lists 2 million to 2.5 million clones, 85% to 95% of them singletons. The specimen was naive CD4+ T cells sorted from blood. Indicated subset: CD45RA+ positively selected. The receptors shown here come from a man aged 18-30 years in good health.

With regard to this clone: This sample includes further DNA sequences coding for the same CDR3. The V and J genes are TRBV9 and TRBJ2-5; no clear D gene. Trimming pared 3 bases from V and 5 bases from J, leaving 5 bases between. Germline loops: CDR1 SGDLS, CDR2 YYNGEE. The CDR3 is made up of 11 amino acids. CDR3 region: CASSDQETQYF. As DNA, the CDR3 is TGTGCCAGCAGCGATCAGGAGACCCAGTACTTC. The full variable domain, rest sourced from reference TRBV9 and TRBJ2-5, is DSGVTQTPKHLITATGQRVTLRCSPRSGDLSVYWYQQSLDQGLQFLIQYYNGEERAKGNILERFSAQQFPDLHSELNLSSLELGDSALYFCASSDQETQYFGPGTRLLVL.

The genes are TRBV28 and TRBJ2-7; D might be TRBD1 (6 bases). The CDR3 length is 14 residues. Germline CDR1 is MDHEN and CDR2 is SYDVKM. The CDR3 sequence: CGAQTRGRTYEQYF. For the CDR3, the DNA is TGTGGGGCCCAAACCAGGGGTCGGACCTACGAGCAGTACTTC.

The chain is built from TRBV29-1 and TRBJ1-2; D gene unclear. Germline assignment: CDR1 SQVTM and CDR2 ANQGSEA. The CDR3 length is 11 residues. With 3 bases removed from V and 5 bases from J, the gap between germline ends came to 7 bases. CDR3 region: CSVDGGYGYTF. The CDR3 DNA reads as TGCAGCGTTGATGGCGGGTATGGCTACACCTTC.

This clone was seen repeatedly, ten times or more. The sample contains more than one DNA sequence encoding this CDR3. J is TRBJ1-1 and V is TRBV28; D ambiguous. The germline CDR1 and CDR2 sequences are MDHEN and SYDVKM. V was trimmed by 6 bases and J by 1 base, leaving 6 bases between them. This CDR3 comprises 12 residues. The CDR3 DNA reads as TGTGCCAGCAGCCGAAAGAACACTGAAGCTTTCTTT. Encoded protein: CASSRKNTEAFF.

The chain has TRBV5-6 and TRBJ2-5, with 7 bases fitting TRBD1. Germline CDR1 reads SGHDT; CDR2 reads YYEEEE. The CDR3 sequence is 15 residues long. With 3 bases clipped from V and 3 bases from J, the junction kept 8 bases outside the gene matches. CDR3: CASSSFDRVEETQYF. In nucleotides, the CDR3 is TGTGCCAGCAGCTCCTTTGACAGGGTAGAAGAGACCCAGTACTTC.

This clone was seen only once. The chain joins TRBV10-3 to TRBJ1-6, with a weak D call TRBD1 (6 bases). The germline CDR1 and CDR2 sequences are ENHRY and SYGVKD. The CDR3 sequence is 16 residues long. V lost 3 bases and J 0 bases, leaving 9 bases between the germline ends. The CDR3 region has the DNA TGTGCCATCAGTGATGGGGGGCTCTCCTATAATTCACCCCTCCACTTT. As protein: CAISDGGLSYNSPLHF.

CDR3 sequence (DNA): TGTGCCAGCAGTGTCTCCGGGAGCCGGGAAAAACTGTTTTTT. Amino acids: CASSVSGSREKLFF. The rearrangement links TRBV6-5 to TRBJ1-4, with D unclear. Germline loops: CDR1 MNHEY, CDR2 SVGAGI. This CDR3 spans 14 amino acids. V lost 5 bases, J lost 8 bases, and 15 bases lay in between.

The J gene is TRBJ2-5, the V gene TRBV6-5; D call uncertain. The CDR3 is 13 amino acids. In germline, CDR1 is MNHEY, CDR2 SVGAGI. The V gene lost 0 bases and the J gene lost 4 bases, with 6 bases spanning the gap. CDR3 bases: TGTGCCAGCAGTTACTCGCGCCGAGAGACCCAGTACTTC. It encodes CASSYSRRETQYF.

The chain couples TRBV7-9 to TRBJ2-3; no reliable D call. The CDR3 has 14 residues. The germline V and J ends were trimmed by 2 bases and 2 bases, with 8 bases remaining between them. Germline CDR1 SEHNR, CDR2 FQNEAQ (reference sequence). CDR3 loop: CASSLLGYTDTQYF. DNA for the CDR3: TGTGCCAGCAGCTTACTAGGGTACACAGATACGCAGTATTTT.

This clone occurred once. CDR3 region: CASGYRDTQYF. CDR3 bases: TGTGCTAGTGGTTACAGAGATACGCAGTATTTT. The chain is built from TRBV12-5 and TRBJ2-3; no reliable D call. The V end was cut by 4 bases, the J end by 5 bases, with 4 bases between. The CDR3 covers 11 residues. Germline V gene data show CDR1 as LGHNT and CDR2 as FRNRAP.

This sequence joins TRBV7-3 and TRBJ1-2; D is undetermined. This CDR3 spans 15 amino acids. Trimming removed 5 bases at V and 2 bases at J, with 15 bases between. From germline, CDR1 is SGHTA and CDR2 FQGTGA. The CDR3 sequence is CASSPTPMGNYGYTF. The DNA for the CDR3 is TGTGCCAGCAGCCCGACCCCGATGGGAAACTATGGCTACACCTTC.

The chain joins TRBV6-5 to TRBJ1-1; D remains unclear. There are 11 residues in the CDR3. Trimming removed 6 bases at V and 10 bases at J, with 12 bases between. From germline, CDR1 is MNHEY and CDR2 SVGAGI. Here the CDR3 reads CASSSIAGAFF. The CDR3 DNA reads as TGTGCCAGCAGCTCTATTGCGGGAGCTTTCTTT.

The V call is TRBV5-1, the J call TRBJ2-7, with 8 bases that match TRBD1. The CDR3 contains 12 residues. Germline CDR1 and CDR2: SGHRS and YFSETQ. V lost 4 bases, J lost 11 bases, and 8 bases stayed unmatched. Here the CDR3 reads CASSDQGANKYF. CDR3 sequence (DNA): TGCGCCAGCAGCGACCAGGGGGCCAATAAGTACTTC.

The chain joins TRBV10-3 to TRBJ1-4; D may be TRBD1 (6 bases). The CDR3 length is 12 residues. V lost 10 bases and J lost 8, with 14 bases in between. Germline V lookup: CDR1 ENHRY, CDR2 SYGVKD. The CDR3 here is CANSQGGEKLFF. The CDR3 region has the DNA TGTGCCAACTCACAGGGTGGGGAAAAACTGTTTTTT.

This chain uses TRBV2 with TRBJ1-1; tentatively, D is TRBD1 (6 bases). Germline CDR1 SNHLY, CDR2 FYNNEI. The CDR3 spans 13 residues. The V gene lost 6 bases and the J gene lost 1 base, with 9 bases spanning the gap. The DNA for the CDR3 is TGTGCCAGCAGAACGACAGGGAACACTGAAGCTTTCTTT. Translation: CASRTTGNTEAFF.

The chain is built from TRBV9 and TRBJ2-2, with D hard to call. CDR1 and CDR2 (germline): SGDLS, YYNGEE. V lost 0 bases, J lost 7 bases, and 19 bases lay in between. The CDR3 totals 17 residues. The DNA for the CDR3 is TGTGCCAGCAGCGTAGTGTCCGGACCCCGAGTAGGCGGGGAGCTGTTTTTT. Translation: CASSVVSGPRVGGELFF.

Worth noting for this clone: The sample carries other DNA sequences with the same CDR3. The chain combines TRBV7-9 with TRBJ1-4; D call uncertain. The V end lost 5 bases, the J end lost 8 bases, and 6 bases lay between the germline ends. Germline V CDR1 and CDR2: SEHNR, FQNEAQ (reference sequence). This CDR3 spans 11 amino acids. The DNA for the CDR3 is TGTGCCAGCAGCCCATTAGAAAAACTGTTTTTT. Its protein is CASSPLEKLFF.

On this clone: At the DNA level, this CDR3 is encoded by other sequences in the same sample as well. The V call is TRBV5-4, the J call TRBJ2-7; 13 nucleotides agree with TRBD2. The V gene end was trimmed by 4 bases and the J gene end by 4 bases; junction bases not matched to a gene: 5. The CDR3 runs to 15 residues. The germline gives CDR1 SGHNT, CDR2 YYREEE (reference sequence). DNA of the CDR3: TGTGCCAGCAGCCCTGGACTAGCGGGGGTGTACGAGCAGTACTTC. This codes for CASSPGLAGVYEQYF.

The CDR3 is CASSIPSGANVLTF. DNA of the CDR3: TGTGCCAGCAGCATACCGTCTGGGGCCAACGTCCTGACTTTC. The chain uses TRBV9 and TRBJ2-6, with D hard to call. The CDR3 sequence is 14 residues long. V was cut by 4 bases and J by 1 base, with 6 bases left in between. The germline CDR1 and CDR2 sequences are SGDLS and YYNGEE.

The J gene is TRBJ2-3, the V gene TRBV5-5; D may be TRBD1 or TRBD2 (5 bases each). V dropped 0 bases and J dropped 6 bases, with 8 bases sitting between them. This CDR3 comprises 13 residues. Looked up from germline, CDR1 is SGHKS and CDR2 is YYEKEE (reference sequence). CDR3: CASSLGGVDTQYF. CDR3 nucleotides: TGTGCCAGCAGCTTGGGAGGGGTGGATACGCAGTATTTT.

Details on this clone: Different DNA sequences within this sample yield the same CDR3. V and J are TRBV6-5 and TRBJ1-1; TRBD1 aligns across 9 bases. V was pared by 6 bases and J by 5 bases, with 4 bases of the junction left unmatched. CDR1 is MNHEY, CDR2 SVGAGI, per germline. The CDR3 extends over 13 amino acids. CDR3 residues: CASSRQGGTEAFF. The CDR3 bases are TGTGCCAGCAGCAGACAGGGGGGGACTGAAGCTTTCTTT.

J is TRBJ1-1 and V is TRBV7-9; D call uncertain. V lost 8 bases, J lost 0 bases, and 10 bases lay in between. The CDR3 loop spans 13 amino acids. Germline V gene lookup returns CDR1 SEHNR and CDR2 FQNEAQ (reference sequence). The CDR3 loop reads CASVRDLNTEAFF. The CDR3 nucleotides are TGTGCCAGCGTGAGGGATTTGAACACTGAAGCTTTCTTT.

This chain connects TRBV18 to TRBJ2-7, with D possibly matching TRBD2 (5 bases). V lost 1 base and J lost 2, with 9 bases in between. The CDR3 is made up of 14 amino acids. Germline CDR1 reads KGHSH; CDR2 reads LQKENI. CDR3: CASSPQGGPYEQYF. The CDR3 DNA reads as TGTGCCAGCTCACCACAAGGAGGTCCCTACGAGCAGTACTTC. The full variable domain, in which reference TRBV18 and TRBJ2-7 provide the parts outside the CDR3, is NAGVMQNPRHLVRRRGQEARLRCSPMKGHSHVYWYRQLPEEGLKFMVYLQKENIIDESGMPKERFSAEFPKEGPSILRIQQVVRGDSAAYFCASSPQGGPYEQYFGPGTRLTVT.

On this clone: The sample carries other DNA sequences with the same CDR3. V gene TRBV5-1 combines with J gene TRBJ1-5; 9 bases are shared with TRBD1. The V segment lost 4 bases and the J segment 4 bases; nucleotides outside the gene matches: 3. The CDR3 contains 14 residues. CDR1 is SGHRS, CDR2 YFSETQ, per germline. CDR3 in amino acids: CASSPGQGNQPQHF. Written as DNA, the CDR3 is TGCGCCAGCAGCCCAGGACAGGGGAATCAGCCCCAGCATTTT.

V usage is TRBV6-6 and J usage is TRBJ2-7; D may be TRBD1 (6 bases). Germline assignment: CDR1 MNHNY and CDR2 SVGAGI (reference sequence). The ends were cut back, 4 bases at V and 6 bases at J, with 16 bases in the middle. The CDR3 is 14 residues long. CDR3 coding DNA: TGTGCCAGCAGTTTAATAGCAGCGACAGGCGAGCAGTACTTC. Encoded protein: CASSLIAATGEQYF.